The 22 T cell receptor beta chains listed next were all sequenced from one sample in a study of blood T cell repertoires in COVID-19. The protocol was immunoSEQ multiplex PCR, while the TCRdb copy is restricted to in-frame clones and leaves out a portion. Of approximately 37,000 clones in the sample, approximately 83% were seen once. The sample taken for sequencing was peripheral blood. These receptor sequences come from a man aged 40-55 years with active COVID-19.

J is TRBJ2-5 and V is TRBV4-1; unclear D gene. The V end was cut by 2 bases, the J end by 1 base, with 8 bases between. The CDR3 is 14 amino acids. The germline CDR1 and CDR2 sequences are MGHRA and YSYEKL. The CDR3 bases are TGCGCCAGCAGCCAACAGGCCTTCCAAGAGACCCAGTACTTC. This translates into CASSQQAFQETQYF.

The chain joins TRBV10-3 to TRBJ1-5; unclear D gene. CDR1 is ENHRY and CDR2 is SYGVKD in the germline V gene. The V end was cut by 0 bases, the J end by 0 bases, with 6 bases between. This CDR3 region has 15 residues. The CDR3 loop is CAISESEYSNQPQHF. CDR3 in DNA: TGTGCCATCAGTGAGTCGGAGTATAGCAATCAGCCCCAGCATTTT.

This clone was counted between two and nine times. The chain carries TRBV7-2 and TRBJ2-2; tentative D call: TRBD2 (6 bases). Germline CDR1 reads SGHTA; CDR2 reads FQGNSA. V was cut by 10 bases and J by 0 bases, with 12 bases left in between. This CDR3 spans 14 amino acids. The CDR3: CATRRDSNTGELFF. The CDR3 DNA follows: TGTGCCACTAGGAGGGACTCGAACACCGGGGAGCTGTTTTTT.

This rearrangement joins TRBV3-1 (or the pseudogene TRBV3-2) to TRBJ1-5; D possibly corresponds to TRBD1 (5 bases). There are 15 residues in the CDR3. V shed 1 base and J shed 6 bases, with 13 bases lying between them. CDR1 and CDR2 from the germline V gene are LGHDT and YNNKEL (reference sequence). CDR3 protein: CASSQGRGRGQPQHF. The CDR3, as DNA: TGTGCCAGCAGCCAAGGGCGGGGGAGGGGTCAGCCCCAGCATTTT.

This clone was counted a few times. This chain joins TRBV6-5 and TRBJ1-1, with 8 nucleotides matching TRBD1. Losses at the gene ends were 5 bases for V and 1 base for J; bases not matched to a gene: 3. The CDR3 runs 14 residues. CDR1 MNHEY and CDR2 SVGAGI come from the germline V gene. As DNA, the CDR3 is TGTGCCAGCAGTATTGGGACAGGGAACACTGAAGCTTTCTTT. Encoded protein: CASSIGTGNTEAFF.

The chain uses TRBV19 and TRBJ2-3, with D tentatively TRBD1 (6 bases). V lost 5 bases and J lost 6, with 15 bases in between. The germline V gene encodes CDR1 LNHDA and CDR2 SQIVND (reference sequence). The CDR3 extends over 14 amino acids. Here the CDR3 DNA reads TGTGCCAGTAGTTACAGCCCAGGGGACGATACGCAGTATTTT. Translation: CASSYSPGDDTQYF.

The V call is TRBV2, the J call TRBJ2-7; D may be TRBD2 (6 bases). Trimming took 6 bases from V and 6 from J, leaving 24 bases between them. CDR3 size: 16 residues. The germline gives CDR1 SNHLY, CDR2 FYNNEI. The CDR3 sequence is CASRKEEGLGVGEQYF. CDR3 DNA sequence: TGTGCCAGCAGAAAGGAGGAGGGCTTGGGGGTGGGCGAGCAGTACTTC.

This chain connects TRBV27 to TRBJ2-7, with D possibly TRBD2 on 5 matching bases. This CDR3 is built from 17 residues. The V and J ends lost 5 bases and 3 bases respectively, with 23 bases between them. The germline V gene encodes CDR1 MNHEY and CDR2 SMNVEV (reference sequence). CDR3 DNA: TGTGCCAGCAGTACAAATCCCCCCTGGGGAGCGGTCTACGAGCAGTACTTC. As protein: CASSTNPPWGAVYEQYF.

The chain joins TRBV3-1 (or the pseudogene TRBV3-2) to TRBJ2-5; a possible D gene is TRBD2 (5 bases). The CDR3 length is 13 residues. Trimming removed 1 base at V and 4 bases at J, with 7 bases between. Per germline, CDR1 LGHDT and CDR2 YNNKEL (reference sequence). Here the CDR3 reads CASSQAAGETQYF. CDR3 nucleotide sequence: TGTGCCAGCAGCCAAGCGGCGGGAGAGACCCAGTACTTC.

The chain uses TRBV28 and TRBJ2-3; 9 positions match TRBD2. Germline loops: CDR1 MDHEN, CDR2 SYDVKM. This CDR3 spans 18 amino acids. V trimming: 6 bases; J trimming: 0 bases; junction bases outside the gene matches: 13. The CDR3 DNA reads TGTGCCAGCAGCCTTGGTGGCGGACTAGCGACTAGCACAGATACGCAGTATTTT. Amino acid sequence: CASSLGGGLATSTDTQYF.

The CDR3 reads CASSPGQGHYEQYF. The CDR3 DNA follows: TGTGCCAGCAGCCCGGGACAGGGACACTACGAGCAGTACTTC. The gene calls are TRBV5-4 and TRBJ2-7, with 9 bases lining up with TRBD1. Germline trimming cut 4 bases from V and 3 bases from J; bases unmatched to any gene: 5. The CDR3 has 14 amino acids. Germline CDR1 SGHNT, CDR2 YYREEE (reference sequence).

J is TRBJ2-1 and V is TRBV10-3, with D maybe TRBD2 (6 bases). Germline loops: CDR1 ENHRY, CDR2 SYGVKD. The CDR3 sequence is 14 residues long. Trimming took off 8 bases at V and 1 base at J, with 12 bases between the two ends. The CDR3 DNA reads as TGTGCCATCGCGGCGGCGGGATCCTACAATGAGCAGTTCTTC. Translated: CAIAAAGSYNEQFF.

Here the CDR3 DNA reads TGTGCCAGCAGCAGGACAGGGAGAGGCACCGGGGAGCTGTTTTTT. Its protein is CASSRTGRGTGELFF. The V call is TRBV7-8, the J call TRBJ2-2, with 8 positions matching TRBD1. V dropped 5 bases and J dropped 4; count of bases not matched to a gene: 6. From germline, CDR1 is SGHVS and CDR2 FQNEAQ. This CDR3 has 15 residues.

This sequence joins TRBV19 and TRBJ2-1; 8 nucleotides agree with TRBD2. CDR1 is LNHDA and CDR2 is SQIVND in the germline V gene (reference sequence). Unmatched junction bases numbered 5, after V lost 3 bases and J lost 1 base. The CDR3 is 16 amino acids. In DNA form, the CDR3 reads TGTGCCAGTAGTATCGAGGCGGGAGGATCCTACAATGAGCAGTTCTTC. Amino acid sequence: CASSIEAGGSYNEQFF. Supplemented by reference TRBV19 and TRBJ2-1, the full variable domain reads DGGITQSPKYLFRKEGQNVTLSCEQNLNHDAMYWYRQDPGQGLRLIYYSQIVNDFQKGDIAEGYSVSREKKESFPLTVTSAQKNPTAFYLCASSIEAGGSYNEQFFGPGTRLTVL.

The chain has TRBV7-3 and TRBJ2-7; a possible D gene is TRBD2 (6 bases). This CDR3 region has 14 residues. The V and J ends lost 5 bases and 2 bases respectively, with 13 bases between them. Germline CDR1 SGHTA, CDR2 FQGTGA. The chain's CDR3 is CASSRGGPTYEQYF. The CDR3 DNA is TGTGCCAGCAGCCGGGGAGGACCAACCTACGAGCAGTACTTC.

The CDR3 here is CAWGGGQGTEAFF. CDR3 in DNA: TGTGCCTGGGGAGGGGGACAGGGGACTGAAGCTTTCTTT. V gene TRBV30 combines with J gene TRBJ1-1; TRBD1 agrees at 10 bases. This CDR3 spans 13 amino acids. V shed 5 bases, J shed 5 bases, and the junction held 5 bases outside the gene matches. From germline, CDR1 is GTSNPN and CDR2 SVGIG (reference sequence).

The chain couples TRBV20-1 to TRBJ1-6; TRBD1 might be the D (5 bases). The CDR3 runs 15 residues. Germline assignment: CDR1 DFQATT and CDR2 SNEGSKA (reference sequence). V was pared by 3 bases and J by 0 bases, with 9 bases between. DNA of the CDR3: TGCAGTGCTAGTCACAGGAGCTCCTATAATTCACCCCTCCACTTT. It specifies CSASHRSSYNSPLHF.

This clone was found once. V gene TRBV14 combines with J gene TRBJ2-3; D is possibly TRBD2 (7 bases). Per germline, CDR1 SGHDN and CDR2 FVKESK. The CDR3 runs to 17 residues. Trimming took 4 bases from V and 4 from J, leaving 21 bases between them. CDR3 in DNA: TGTGCCAGCAGCCCCTTAAAAGGGGGGGGAGTCGCAGATACGCAGTATTTT. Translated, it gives CASSPLKGGGVADTQYF.

Here the CDR3 reads CASSAGREFEQYF. The DNA for the CDR3 is TGTGCCAGCAGCGCTGGGCGGGAGTTCGAGCAGTACTTC. V is TRBV2 and J is TRBJ2-7, with TRBD2 identical over 7 bases. Germline CDR1 is SNHLY and CDR2 is FYNNEI. V was clipped by 6 bases and J by 6 bases; unmatched bases: 8. The CDR3 is 13 residues long.

CDR3 DNA: TGTGCCATCAGGGGGGGTGATAGCGCCGGGAGGGCCGGGTCAGATACGCAGTATTTT. The encoded protein is CAIRGGDSAGRAGSDTQYF. The V and J genes are TRBV10-3 and TRBJ2-3, with 8 bases identical to TRBD2. The CDR3 spans 19 residues. Germline CDR1 and CDR2: ENHRY and SYGVKD. J was trimmed by 4 bases and V by 6 bases; bases with no gene match: 21.

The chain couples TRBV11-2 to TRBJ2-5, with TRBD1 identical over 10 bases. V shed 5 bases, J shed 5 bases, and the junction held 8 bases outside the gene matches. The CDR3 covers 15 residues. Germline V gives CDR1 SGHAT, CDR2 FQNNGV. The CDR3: CASSPGQGLRETQYF. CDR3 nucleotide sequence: TGTGCCAGCAGCCCGGGACAGGGGCTACGTGAGACCCAGTACTTC.

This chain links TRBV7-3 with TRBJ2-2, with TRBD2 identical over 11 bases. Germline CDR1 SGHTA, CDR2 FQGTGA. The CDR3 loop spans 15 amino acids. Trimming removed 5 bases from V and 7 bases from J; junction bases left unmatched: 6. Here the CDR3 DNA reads TGTGCCAGCAGCCCTAGCGGGAGGCCCCTCGGGGAGCTGTTTTTT. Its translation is CASSPSGRPLGELFF.